This entry lists 13 T cell receptor beta chains sequenced from one sample in a study of blood T cell repertoires in COVID-19. This table comes from immunoSEQ multiplex PCR, and its TCRdb copy is limited to in-frame clones, with some not included. The sample includes 110,000 to 150,000 clones, over 75% of them seen just once. The sequenced sample was peripheral blood. All receptors come from a human donor in a cohort sampled during active COVID-19.

The chain has TRBV5-1 and TRBJ1-1, with 10 nucleotides matching TRBD1. V shed 4 bases, J shed 2 bases, and the junction held 17 bases outside the gene matches. This CDR3 has 19 residues. Germline values: CDR1 SGHRS, CDR2 YFSETQ. The chain's CDR3 is CASSPFLTGGLRLNTEAFF. The CDR3 region has the DNA TGCGCCAGCAGCCCCTTTCTGACAGGGGGCCTTCGGTTAAACACTGAAGCTTTCTTT.

The chain recombines TRBV11-2 with TRBJ1-6; possible D gene TRBD1, 6 bases. V was shortened by 5 bases and J by 7 bases, with 9 bases between the two germline ends. The CDR3 sequence is 13 residues long. Looked up from germline, CDR1 is SGHAT and CDR2 is FQNNGV. The CDR3 spells CASSQDSNSPLHF. The CDR3 bases are TGTGCCAGCAGCCAGGACAGCAATTCACCCCTCCACTTT.

This clone was counted between two and nine times. J is TRBJ2-7 and V is TRBV4-1, with 8 bases that match TRBD2. V shed 5 bases, J shed 3 bases, and the junction held 6 bases outside the gene matches. Germline assignment: CDR1 MGHRA and CDR2 YSYEKL. This CDR3 is 14 amino acids long. CDR3 sequence reads: CASSVTSGLYEQYF. The CDR3 nucleotides read TGCGCCAGCAGCGTCACTAGCGGCCTCTACGAGCAGTACTTC.

The rearrangement uses TRBV3-1 (or the pseudogene TRBV3-2) and TRBJ1-2; 9 bases are a match to TRBD1. CDR3 length equals 16 residues. The V and J ends lost 4 bases and 2 bases, in that order; junction bases with no gene match: 8. The germline gives CDR1 LGHDT, CDR2 YNNKEL (reference sequence). The CDR3 DNA reads TGTGCCAGCAGCCTTCGTCGAGACAGGGGGAACTATGGCTACACCTTC. Translating it yields CASSLRRDRGNYGYTF.

The chain combines TRBV11-2 with TRBJ2-3; no definite D call. Germline-derived CDR1 and CDR2 are SGHAT and FQNNGV. The length of the CDR3 is 12 residues. The V end lost 6 bases, the J end lost 5 bases, and 9 bases lay between the germline ends. This CDR3 is CASSPSRDTQYF. CDR3 DNA: TGTGCCAGCAGTCCTTCTAGAGATACGCAGTATTTT.

This clone was seen only once. This chain links TRBV27 with TRBJ2-5; 11 positions match TRBD1. With V trimmed by 6 bases and J by 5 bases, 14 bases remained unmatched. The CDR3 loop spans 17 amino acids. The germline gives CDR1 MNHEY, CDR2 SMNVEV (reference sequence). CDR3 region: CASSRSWTGGSGETQYF. The CDR3 bases are TGTGCCAGCAGCAGGTCATGGACAGGGGGCAGTGGGGAGACCCAGTACTTC.

V is TRBV6-5 and J is TRBJ2-1; TRBD2 is a possible D gene (5 bases). The germline V gene has CDR1 MNHEY and CDR2 SVGAGI. The germline V and J ends were trimmed by 4 bases and 9 bases, with 7 bases remaining between them. This CDR3 has 11 residues. The CDR3 region is CASSSGGEQFF. Here the CDR3 DNA reads TGTGCCAGCAGTTCAGGAGGTGAGCAGTTCTTC.

V usage is TRBV25-1 and J usage is TRBJ2-1; 12 bases match TRBD2. Germline V gives CDR1 MGHDK, CDR2 SYGVNS. The ends lost 2 bases at V and 7 bases at J; junction bases unmatched: 3. The CDR3 consists of 15 residues. In nucleotides, the CDR3 is TGTGCCAGCAGTGAACCCGGACTAGCGGGAAATGAGCAGTTCTTC. Amino acids: CASSEPGLAGNEQFF. Variable domain in full (rest from reference TRBV25-1 and TRBJ2-1): EADIYQTPRYLVIGTGKKITLECSQTMGHDKMYWYQQDPGMELHLIHYSYGVNSTEKGDLSSESTVSRIRTEHFPLTLESARPSHTSQYLCASSEPGLAGNEQFFGPGTRLTVL.

The CDR3 nucleotides read TGTGCCAGCAGTTTACTCCGGGACATCCCTCCCGAGCAGTACTTC. Its translation: CASSLLRDIPPEQYF. This sequence joins TRBV27 and TRBJ2-7, with a tentative D call TRBD1 (6 bases). From germline, CDR1 is MNHEY and CDR2 SMNVEV (reference sequence). Trimming stripped 2 bases from V and 6 bases from J, with 17 bases between. The CDR3 contains 15 residues.

The rearrangement joins TRBV11-2 to TRBJ2-7, with 9 bases aligning to TRBD1. The CDR3 spans 15 residues. Germline CDR1 is SGHAT and CDR2 is FQNNGV. J gave up 0 bases and V 5 bases, and 5 bases lay outside the gene matches. In DNA, the CDR3 is TGTGCCAGCAGCCAGGTGGACAGGGGCTCCTACGAGCAGTACTTC. Its protein product is CASSQVDRGSYEQYF.

This clone was seen a few times. One junction end disagrees with the germline gene, perhaps due to a read error. The rearrangement uses TRBV27 and TRBJ2-1; 9 positions agree with TRBD1. CDR1 and CDR2 from the germline V gene are MNHEY and SMNVEV (reference sequence). The CDR3 has 17 amino acids. The CDR3 DNA follows: TGCGAATACGCGGAGGCGGGACAGGGTTCTATTAACAATGAGCAGTTCTTC. This codes for CEYAEAGQGSINNEQFF.

The CDR3 loop reads CASRGQALEAFF. The CDR3 bases are TGTGCCAGCAGGGGACAGGCCCTAGAAGCTTTCTTT. The rearrangement uses TRBV11-3 and TRBJ1-1; 8 bases are a match to TRBD1. This CDR3 is 12 amino acids long. The trim removed 6 bases at V and 8 bases at J, leaving 5 bases unmatched. The germline V gene has CDR1 SGHNT and CDR2 YENEEA.

The chain employs TRBV14 and TRBJ2-5, with 8 bases aligning to TRBD2. The CDR3 contains 17 residues. Trimming cost V 1 base and J 1 base; bases outside gene matches: 8. Per germline, CDR1 SGHDN and CDR2 FVKESK. The CDR3 nucleotides read TGTGCCAGCAGCCAAGTAGGGCTAGCGGGCGTCCAAGAGACCCAGTACTTC. It encodes CASSQVGLAGVQETQYF.